Given below is one T cell receptor beta chain in context. The assay used deep level. Each sorted subset replicate got 200 ng genomic DNA, around 29,000 genomes. The repertoire was sequenced with immunoSEQ multiplex PCR; TCRdb's copy has only in-frame clones and lacks some. The sample contains 2 million to 2.5 million clones, 90% to 95% of which appear only once. This sample stems from a study of shared clonotypes between healthy human individuals. The CDR3 consists of 16 residues. CDR1 MNHNY and CDR2 SVGAGI come from the germline V gene (reference sequence). Trimming removed 6 bases at V and 3 bases at J, with 19 bases between. Only Caucasian adults living in Nashville, Tennessee made up the donor group.

The source is a man in his late teens or twenties in good health. Some clones in this sample may be carry-over from other donors' samples. The specimen was naive CD4+ T cells from PBMCs. As to subset: CD45RA+ positively selected. The gene calls are TRBV6-6 and TRBJ2-3; D might be TRBD1 or TRBD2, each matching 5 bases. CDR3 coding DNA: TGTGCCAGCAGGCGAGGGTGGGACCGAAAGACAGATACGCAGTATTTT. This gives the protein CASRRGWDRKTDTQYF.